Listed here is a single T cell receptor beta chain. This CDR3 spans 16 amino acids. The V gene's germline CDR1 is SQVTM and CDR2 ANQGSEA. V lost 0 bases and J lost 6, with 20 bases in between. These data belong to a study of siplizumab effects on memory and regulatory T cells. Using immunoSEQ multiplex PCR, the repertoire was profiled, and TCRdb retains in-frame clones only, with some absent. Altogether 85,000 to 130,000 clones are present, 91% being singletons, with the ten largest covering roughly 2.6%. The chain has TRBV29-1 and TRBJ2-5, with D tentatively TRBD2 (5 bases). The receptor was derived from a human donor in good health. Some clones in this sample may be carry-over from other donors' samples. Sequencing input: CD4+ T cells sorted from blood. The CDR3 nucleotides are TGCAGCGTTGAAGATCGCCGAGCGGATAAAAAGAAGACCCAGTACTTC. Translated: CSVEDRRADKKKTQYF.